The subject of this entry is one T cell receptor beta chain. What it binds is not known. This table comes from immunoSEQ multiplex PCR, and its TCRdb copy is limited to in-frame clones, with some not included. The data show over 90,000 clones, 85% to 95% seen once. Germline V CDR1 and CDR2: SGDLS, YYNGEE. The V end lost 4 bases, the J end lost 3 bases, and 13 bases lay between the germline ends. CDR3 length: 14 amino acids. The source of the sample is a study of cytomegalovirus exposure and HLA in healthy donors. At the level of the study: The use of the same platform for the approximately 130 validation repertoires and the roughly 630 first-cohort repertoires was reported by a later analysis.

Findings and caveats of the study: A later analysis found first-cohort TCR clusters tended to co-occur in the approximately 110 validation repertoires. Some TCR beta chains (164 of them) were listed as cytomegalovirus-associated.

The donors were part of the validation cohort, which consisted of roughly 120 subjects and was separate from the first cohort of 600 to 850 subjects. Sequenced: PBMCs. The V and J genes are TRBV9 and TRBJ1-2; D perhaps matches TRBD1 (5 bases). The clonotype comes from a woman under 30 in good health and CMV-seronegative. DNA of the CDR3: TGTGCCAGCAGCCCTGGTGGAGGGGACTATGGCTACACCTTC. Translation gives CASSPGGGDYGYTF.